These 11 T cell receptor beta chains came from one sample sequenced in a study of OX40 agonist ivuxolimab in advanced cancers. This table comes from immunoSEQ multiplex PCR, and its TCRdb copy is limited to in-frame clones, with some not included. The sample holds roughly 50,000 clones, roughly 84% seen once. Sequencing was performed on CD4+ or CD8+ T cells sorted from blood, taken in a trial of the OX40 agonist ivuxolimab. All receptors come from an adult with an advanced solid tumor such as melanoma, head and neck, liver or kidney cancer.

The chain has TRBV5-8 and TRBJ1-2; D is ambiguous. The CDR3 runs 15 residues. The germline V gene encodes CDR1 SGHTS and CDR2 YDEGEE. V dropped 0 bases and J dropped 4 bases, with 13 bases sitting between them. The CDR3 is CASSLAGRNFYGYTF. CDR3 coding DNA: TGTGCCAGCAGCTTGGCCGGGAGGAACTTCTATGGCTACACCTTC.

The genes are TRBV6-1 and TRBJ1-2; D remains unclear. The CDR3 spans 12 residues. CDR1 and CDR2 (germline): MNHNS, SASEGT. V lost 6 bases to trimming and J lost 3 bases, with 8 bases between them. The CDR3 nucleotides read TGTGCCAGCAGGAAGACGGACTATGGCTACACCTTC. Amino acids: CASRKTDYGYTF.

The V gene is TRBV21-1, the J gene TRBJ2-2; TRBD1 is taken as the D call from the table, unchecked against the DNA. TRBV21-1 is listed as a pseudogene. This CDR3 is built from 14 residues. The CDR3 sequence is CASSNQGVGGELFF. The CDR3 nucleotides are TGTGCCAGCAGCAACCAGGGGGTTGGCGGGGAGCTGTTTTTT.

The rearrangement joins TRBV18 to TRBJ1-2, with 8 bases fitting TRBD1. V trimming: 5 bases; J trimming: 6 bases; junction bases outside the gene matches: 17. The CDR3 spans 17 residues. Germline values: CDR1 KGHSH, CDR2 LQKENI. The CDR3 region has the DNA TGTGCCAGCTCATCTCCTACAGACAGGGGAGGAATACATGGCTACACCTTC. This codes for CASSSPTDRGGIHGYTF.

V usage is TRBV7-8 and J usage is TRBJ2-7; D remains ambiguous. Trimming removed 8 bases from V and 0 bases from J, with 17 bases in between. Germline V CDR1 and CDR2: SGHVS, FQNEAQ. The CDR3 sequence is 15 residues long. The chain's CDR3 is CASVTRWGSSYEQYF. CDR3 sequence (DNA): TGTGCCAGCGTCACGCGGTGGGGTAGCTCCTACGAGCAGTACTTC.

The rearrangement uses TRBV7-2 and TRBJ2-5, with D maybe TRBD2 (5 bases). This CDR3 has 13 residues. CDR1 SGHTA and CDR2 FQGNSA come from the germline V gene. Trimming cost V 5 bases and J 4 bases, with 11 bases left between them. The CDR3 is CASSRSAGETQYF. The CDR3 nucleotides read TGTGCCAGCAGCCGGTCGGCGGGAGAGACCCAGTACTTC.

This chain links TRBV5-1 with TRBJ1-3, with 7 bases aligning to TRBD1. V was clipped by 3 bases and J by 3 bases; unmatched bases: 6. Per germline, CDR1 SGHRS and CDR2 YFSETQ. CDR3 length: 15 residues. The CDR3 loop reads CASSSGTEGGNTIYF. The CDR3 nucleotides read TGCGCCAGCAGCTCCGGGACAGAGGGTGGAAACACCATATATTTT.

This chain links TRBV18 with TRBJ1-5; 7 positions match TRBD1. The germline CDR1 and CDR2 sequences are KGHSH and LQKENI. The CDR3 sequence is 14 residues long. The trim removed 3 bases at V and 2 bases at J, leaving 1 base unmatched. The CDR3 DNA reads TGTGCCAGCTCACCGACAGGGCGCAATCAGCCCCAGCATTTT. This gives the protein CASSPTGRNQPQHF.

V is TRBV29-1 and J is TRBJ2-3; 8 bases are a match to TRBD1. V was clipped by 1 base and J by 0 bases; unmatched bases: 6. CDR3 length equals 16 residues. Germline assignment: CDR1 SQVTM and CDR2 ANQGSEA. This chain's CDR3 is CSVEVAGGGSTDTQYF. CDR3 in DNA: TGCAGCGTTGAAGTGGCAGGGGGCGGAAGCACAGATACGCAGTATTTT.

The chain couples TRBV7-9 to TRBJ1-1; the D gene is possibly TRBD1 (6 bases). V lost 5 bases and J 0 bases, leaving 10 bases between the germline ends. Per germline, CDR1 SEHNR and CDR2 FQNEAQ (reference sequence). The CDR3 sequence is 14 residues long. CDR3 in amino acids: CASSTGSLNTEAFF. CDR3 bases: TGTGCCAGCAGCACAGGGTCACTGAACACTGAAGCTTTCTTT.

J is TRBJ2-3 and V is TRBV7-3, with TRBD1 matching 7 bases. With 2 bases clipped from V and 2 bases from J, the junction kept 10 bases outside the gene matches. This CDR3 has 17 residues. CDR1 is SGHTA, CDR2 FQGTGA, per germline. The DNA of the CDR3 is TGTGCCAGCAGCTTATTACCACAGGGGAAAAACACAGATACGCAGTATTTT. It specifies CASSLLPQGKNTDTQYF.